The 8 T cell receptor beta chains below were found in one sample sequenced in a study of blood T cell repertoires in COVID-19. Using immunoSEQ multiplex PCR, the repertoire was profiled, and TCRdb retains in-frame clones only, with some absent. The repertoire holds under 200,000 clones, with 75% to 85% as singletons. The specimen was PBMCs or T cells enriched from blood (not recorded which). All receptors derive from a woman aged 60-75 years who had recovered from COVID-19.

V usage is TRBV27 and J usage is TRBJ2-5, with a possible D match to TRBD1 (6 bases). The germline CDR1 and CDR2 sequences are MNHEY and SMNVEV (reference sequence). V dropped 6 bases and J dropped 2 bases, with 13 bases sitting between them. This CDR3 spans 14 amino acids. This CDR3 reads CASRRGQIQETQYF. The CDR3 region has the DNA TGTGCCAGCAGACGAGGACAGATACAAGAGACCCAGTACTTC.

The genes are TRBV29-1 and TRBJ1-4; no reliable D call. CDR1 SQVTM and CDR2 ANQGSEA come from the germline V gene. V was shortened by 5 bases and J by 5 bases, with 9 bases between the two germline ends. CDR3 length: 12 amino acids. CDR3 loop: CSVSQTNEKLFF. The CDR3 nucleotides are TGCAGCGTTTCCCAGACAAATGAAAAACTGTTTTTT.

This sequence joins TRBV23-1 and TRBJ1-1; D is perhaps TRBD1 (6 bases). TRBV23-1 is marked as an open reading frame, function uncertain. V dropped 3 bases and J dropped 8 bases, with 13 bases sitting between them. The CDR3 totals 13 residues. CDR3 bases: TGCGCCAGCAGTCACCTAGAGACAGGAGAAGCTTTCTTT. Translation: CASSHLETGEAFF.

The CDR3 sequence: CASSSRQGSSYEQYF. Written as DNA, the CDR3 is TGTGCCAGCTCCTCGCGACAGGGGTCCTCCTACGAGCAGTACTTC. The chain has TRBV18 and TRBJ2-7; 8 bases line up with TRBD1. The junction had 7 bases not matched to a gene; V was cut back by 6 bases and J by 0 bases. This CDR3 is built from 15 residues. Germline V gives CDR1 KGHSH, CDR2 LQKENI.

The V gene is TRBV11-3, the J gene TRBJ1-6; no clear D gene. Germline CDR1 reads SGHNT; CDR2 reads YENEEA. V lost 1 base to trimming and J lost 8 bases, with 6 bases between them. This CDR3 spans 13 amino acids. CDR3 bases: TGTGCCAGCAGCTTAGGGGCCGATTCACCCCTCCACTTT. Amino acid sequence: CASSLGADSPLHF.

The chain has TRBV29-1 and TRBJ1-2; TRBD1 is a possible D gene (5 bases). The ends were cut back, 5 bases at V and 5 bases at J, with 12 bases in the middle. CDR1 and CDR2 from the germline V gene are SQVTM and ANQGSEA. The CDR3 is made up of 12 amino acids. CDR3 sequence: CSVPWGDYGYTF. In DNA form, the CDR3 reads TGCAGCGTTCCCTGGGGGGATTATGGCTACACCTTC.

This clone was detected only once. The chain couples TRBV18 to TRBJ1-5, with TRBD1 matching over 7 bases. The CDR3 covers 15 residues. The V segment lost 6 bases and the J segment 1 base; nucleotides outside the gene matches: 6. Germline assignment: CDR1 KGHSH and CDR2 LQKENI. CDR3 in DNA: TGTGCCAGCTCTCACAAGGGACAGAGCAATCAGCCCCAGCATTTT. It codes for CASSHKGQSNQPQHF.

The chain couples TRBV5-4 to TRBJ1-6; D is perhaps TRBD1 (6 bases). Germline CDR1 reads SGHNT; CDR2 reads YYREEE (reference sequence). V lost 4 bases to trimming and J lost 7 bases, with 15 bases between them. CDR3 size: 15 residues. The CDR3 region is CASSRDTGMNSPLHF. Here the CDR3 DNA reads TGTGCCAGCAGCCGAGACACAGGGATGAATTCACCCCTCCACTTT.